This T cell receptor beta chain was recorded in a study of early T cells in non-severe SARS-CoV-2 infection (dated by TCRdb to the early 2020s). A note on the overall study: Because TCR sequencing relied on bulk RNA taken from unsorted whole blood, pairing of alpha and beta chains was not possible.

This was a case-control study nested in a cohort of healthcare workers in London, UK, who had nasopharyngeal swab PCR tests and blood samples taken every week. Between 23 and 31 March 2020, the week of the UK lockdown, healthcare workers were enrolled and then followed up weekly for as long as 16 weeks. As regards this clonotype: The antigen it binds to is not known. Base quality data are lacking; no much larger clone is found one base away.

The investigation overall reported the following: VDJdb matching was skewed toward anti-spike CD8 responses and likely underestimated virus-specific expansions, missing private and CD4 specificities.

The CDR3, from cysteine to phenylalanine, totals 14 residues. Only the CDR3 portion is preserved as DNA: 42 bases, with reading frame beginning at the first base. CDR1 and CDR2 (MNHEY, SVGAGI) derive from the germline V gene. The junction carries 8 bases between V and J, which are trimmed by 0 bases and 8 bases respectively. Receptor amplification or capture employed 5' RACE. The instrument given in TCRdb is NextSeq 500. In the TCR library protocol, unique molecular identifiers were attached to individual cDNA molecules to correct for PCR bias and sequencing error. Both TCR alpha and beta chains were sequenced, and tight co-correlation was observed between alpha and beta sequence abundances in each sample. The authors processed their data as follows. Decombinator V4 was used to annotate the V gene, J gene and CDR3 of the TCR sequences. Expanded TCRs were defined as changing significantly between any two time points under a Poisson model with p below 0.0001. TCR abundances were normalised to the total number of TCRs sequenced per sample and were expressed as counts per million. MAIT TCRs were defined by TRAV1-2 paired with TRAJ12, TRAJ20 or TRAJ33, and iNKT TCRs by TRAV10 paired with TRAJ18. VDJdb, accessed 1 November 2021, was searched for CMV, EBV and SARS-CoV-2 annotated TCRs, excluding TCRs annotated for multiple antigens. TCRdb applied fastp at Q25 and MiXCR to the public reads, then kept only in-frame beta chains. Rows matching on CDR3 protein sequence are summarized as one entry with the most common DNA and genes. The V and J calls and clone size come from TCRdb's table, not from the authors' own analysis. The sample profile shows 25,000 to 30,000 distinct CDR3 sequences; more than 4% of them were found once. 9% to 12% of the sample lies in the top ten.

Recombination linked TRBV6-5 to TRBJ1-6; perhaps TRBD1 is the D gene, with 5 bases matching. The sequenced material came from whole blood. This sequence originates from an adult who was a healthcare worker with PCR-confirmed SARS-CoV-2 infection or an uninfected control (not recorded which). The DNA sequence is as follows: TGTGCCAGCAGTTACTCGGGCAGGGATTCACCCCTCCACTTT. Its translation reads: CASSYSGRDSPLHF.